This T cell receptor beta chain was retrieved from a study of T cell responses to AZD1222 COVID-19 vaccine. Overall study results and limits: The donor group comprised mostly white British people and more females; the analysis possibly underestimated clonal diversity. Among AZD1222 vaccinees, only six were seropositive at baseline.

Sequencing used immunoSEQ multiplex PCR; TCRdb keeps in-frame clones, though not all of them. The sample comprises about 120,000 clones, less than 90% of which are singletons, and 2.4% rests with the top ten. Remarks on this clone: Its cognate antigen is unknown.

V lost 7 bases to trimming and J lost 3 bases, with 14 bases between them. Per the germline V gene, CDR1 is MNHNY and CDR2 is SVGAGI (reference sequence). The CDR3 has 14 amino acids. This chain uses TRBV6-6 with TRBJ2-3, with TRBD2 as a possible D gene (6 bases). The receptor's source is an adult in good health. This material consisted of peripheral blood, taken on day 0 of AZD1222 vaccination. Here the CDR3 reads CASKTSLWTDTQYF. The CDR3 nucleotides are TGTGCCAGCAAAACTAGCCTTTGGACAGATACGCAGTATTTT.